What follows are 24 T cell receptor beta chains derived from one specimen sequenced in a study of blood T cell repertoires in COVID-19. Clones were read by immunoSEQ multiplex PCR, and TCRdb kept only the in-frame ones, dropping some. The sample holds 300,000 or so clones, 85% to 90% seen once. Sequences were obtained from peripheral blood. These receptors were taken from a woman aged 40 to 55 with acute or convalescent COVID-19.

The chain combines TRBV6-6 with TRBJ1-4, with D tentatively TRBD1 (5 bases). This CDR3 contains 13 residues. The V and J ends lost 6 bases and 8 bases respectively, with 13 bases between them. Looked up from germline, CDR1 is MNHNY and CDR2 is SVGAGI (reference sequence). The CDR3 DNA reads as TGTGCCAGCAGCTACCGGGGGTGGGAAAAACTGTTTTTT. Translation gives CASSYRGWEKLFF.

In its sample, this clone was seen once. The chain combines TRBV9 with TRBJ2-3, with D possibly matching TRBD2 (7 bases). Trimming took off 3 bases at V and 5 bases at J, with 13 bases between the two ends. Germline CDR1 is SGDLS and CDR2 is YYNGEE. The length of the CDR3 is 14 residues. As DNA, the CDR3 is TGTGCCAGCAGCGGAGGGGGGGTACTAGATACGCAGTATTTT. Amino acids: CASSGGGVLDTQYF.

J is TRBJ1-3 and V is TRBV30, with 7 bases identical to TRBD1. There are 14 residues in the CDR3. The trim removed 3 bases at V and 0 bases at J, leaving 2 bases unmatched. Looked up from germline, CDR1 is GTSNPN and CDR2 is SVGIG (reference sequence). The CDR3 spells CAWRGDSSGNTIYF. Written as DNA, the CDR3 is TGTGCCTGGAGGGGGGACAGCTCTGGAAACACCATATATTTT.

This CDR3 is CASSLSSQGTEAFF. The CDR3 DNA is TGTGCCAGCAGTTTAAGTTCCCAGGGGACTGAAGCTTTCTTT. J is TRBJ1-1 and V is TRBV27; a weak D match, TRBD1 (6 bases). Germline values: CDR1 MNHEY, CDR2 SMNVEV (reference sequence). The CDR3 loop spans 14 amino acids. V lost 2 bases and J 5 bases, leaving 12 bases between the germline ends.

Turning to this clone: Other DNA sequences from this sample encode an identical CDR3 as well. This chain links TRBV12-3 or TRBV12-4 with TRBJ1-2, with 9 bases identical to TRBD1. J gave up 5 bases and V 6 bases, and 4 bases lay outside the gene matches. There are 13 residues in the CDR3. The CDR3 region has the DNA TGTGCCAGCAGCCCGACAGGGGGGTATGGCTACACCTTC. This gives the protein CASSPTGGYGYTF.

The chain couples TRBV29-1 to TRBJ1-2; D ambiguous. CDR1 is SQVTM, CDR2 ANQGSEA, per germline. V lost 3 bases and J 2 bases, leaving 7 bases between the germline ends. The CDR3 spans 12 residues. CDR3 DNA: TGCAGCGTTGATGACGGGAACTATGGCTACACCTTC. This sequence encodes CSVDDGNYGYTF.

The CDR3 loop reads CASSPLAGRNEKLFF. The CDR3, as DNA: TGTGCCAGCAGTCCCCTTGCAGGGCGTAATGAAAAACTGTTTTTT. The chain recombines TRBV6-5 with TRBJ1-4, with TRBD1 as a possible D gene (5 bases). Germline V lookup: CDR1 MNHEY, CDR2 SVGAGI. V was cut by 5 bases and J by 4 bases, with 14 bases left in between. The CDR3 has 15 amino acids.

The CDR3 DNA reads TGTGCCAGCAGCACGGGGGAGTTTCAGCCCCAGCATTTT. It translates to CASSTGEFQPQHF. This chain connects TRBV11-2 to TRBJ1-5; possibly TRBD1 for D (5 bases). The length of the CDR3 is 13 residues. The germline gives CDR1 SGHAT, CDR2 FQNNGV. V was shortened by 5 bases and J by 6 bases, with 11 bases between the two germline ends.

The V call is TRBV7-8, the J call TRBJ1-2, with D possibly being TRBD1 (6 bases). V lost 5 bases to trimming and J lost 4 bases, with 14 bases between them. Per germline, CDR1 SGHVS and CDR2 FQNEAQ. This CDR3 spans 14 amino acids. The CDR3 coding sequence is TGTGCCAGCAGCCGGATCGACAGGTTCTATGGCTACACCTTC. It yields the protein CASSRIDRFYGYTF.

V is TRBV7-2 and J is TRBJ1-2; possible D gene TRBD1, 5 bases. This CDR3 has 14 residues. The V gene's germline CDR1 is SGHTA and CDR2 FQGNSA. V lost 1 base and J lost 3, with 9 bases in between. The CDR3 coding sequence is TGTGCCAGCAGCTTAGAGGGACTAGACTATGGCTACACCTTC. It encodes CASSLEGLDYGYTF.

CDR3 sequence: CASSPSPRGDTQYF. CDR3 DNA: TGTGCCAGCAGCCCCTCCCCTAGGGGAGATACGCAGTATTTT. The chain recombines TRBV7-6 with TRBJ2-3, with a weak D call TRBD1 (5 bases). Germline lookup yields CDR1 SGHVS and CDR2 FNYEAQ. V shed 5 bases and J shed 5 bases, with 14 bases lying between them. The CDR3 is 14 residues long.

Concerning this clone itself: One end of the junction is discordant with germline, which a read error may explain. The V and J genes are TRBV30 and TRBJ1-1; TRBD1 is a possible D gene (6 bases). Germline V CDR1 and CDR2: GTSNPN, SVGIG (reference sequence). The CDR3 totals 15 residues. The CDR3 region is CAWTAGRGSDTEAFF. CDR3 DNA: TGTGCTTGGACCGCAGGGAGGGGGTCAGACACTGAAGCTTTCTTT.

The chain carries TRBV12-5 and TRBJ1-1; D possibly corresponds to TRBD1 (6 bases). The CDR3 length is 14 residues. The ends were cut back, 2 bases at V and 6 bases at J, with 13 bases in the middle. CDR1 and CDR2 (germline): LGHNT, FRNRAP. The CDR3 reads CASGLNRAIPEAFF. For the CDR3, the DNA is TGTGCTAGTGGTTTGAACAGGGCAATCCCTGAAGCTTTCTTT.

Notes on this clone: At one end the junction does not follow the germline gene, possibly because of a read error. V is TRBV4-1 and J is TRBJ1-1, with D possibly TRBD1 on 6 matching bases. CDR1 is MGHRA, CDR2 YSYEKL, per germline. The CDR3 loop spans 19 amino acids. The CDR3 region is CATSQGGGLRGGSRAEAFF. The CDR3 DNA follows: TGCGCCACCAGCCAAGGGGGGGGTCTGAGGGGTGGGTCTAGGGCTGAAGCTTTCTTT.

The chain combines TRBV5-1 with TRBJ1-2; 7 bases line up with TRBD1. Germline CDR1 and CDR2: SGHRS and YFSETQ. Trimming removed 2 bases from V and 2 bases from J; junction bases left unmatched: 6. The CDR3 has 15 residues. This CDR3 is CASSLGAGGNYGYTF. In DNA, the CDR3 is TGCGCCAGCAGCTTAGGGGCAGGGGGGAACTATGGCTACACCTTC. Supplemented by reference TRBV5-1 and TRBJ1-2, the full variable domain reads KAGVTQTPRYLIKTRGQQVTLSCSPISGHRSVSWYQQTPGQGLQFLFEYFSETQRNKGNFPGRFSGRQFSNSRSEMNVSTLELGDSALYLCASSLGAGGNYGYTFGSGTRLTVV.

The chain uses TRBV10-1 and TRBJ1-4, with 7 bases identical to TRBD1. The V gene end was trimmed by 2 bases and the J gene end by 5 bases; junction bases not matched to a gene: 17. Germline V CDR1 and CDR2: WNHNN, SYGVQD (reference sequence). This CDR3 comprises 19 residues. The CDR3 protein is CASSERGDSILTKNEKLFF. For the CDR3, the DNA is TGCGCCAGCAGTGAGAGGGGGGACAGCATACTGACTAAAAATGAAAAACTGTTTTTT.

For the CDR3, the DNA is TGTGCCAGCAGCTTAGATCTCCAGGGCGGCTATGGCTACACCTTC. It codes for CASSLDLQGGYGYTF. The V gene is TRBV11-2, the J gene TRBJ1-2; tentatively, D is TRBD1 (5 bases). The V end was cut by 0 bases, the J end by 4 bases, with 12 bases between. The CDR3 extends over 15 amino acids. The germline gives CDR1 SGHAT, CDR2 FQNNGV.

This chain links TRBV5-5 with TRBJ2-7, with 10 positions matching TRBD1. Germline CDR1 and CDR2: SGHKS and YYEKEE (reference sequence). The CDR3 covers 15 residues. After removal of 0 bases from V and 6 bases from J, the junction contained 6 bases not matched to a gene. The CDR3 sequence is CASSLGQGAPPEQYV. Written as DNA, the CDR3 is TGTGCCAGCAGCTTGGGACAGGGGGCGCCGCCCGAGCAGTACGTC.

This chain connects TRBV21-1 to TRBJ2-3; TRBD2 reflects the table's D call only, with no check against the DNA. TRBV21-1 is listed as a pseudogene. CDR3 size: 14 residues. The CDR3 bases are TGTGCCAGCAGCACGGGGGGGCCCGCAGATACGCAGTATTTT. It codes for CASSTGGPADTQYF.

The genes are TRBV5-8 and TRBJ2-3, with a tentative D call TRBD1 (5 bases). CDR1 is SGHTS and CDR2 is YDEGEE in the germline V gene. Trimming removed 0 bases at V and 2 bases at J, with 7 bases between. CDR3 size: 14 residues. The CDR3 reads CASSLGQNTDTQYF. For the CDR3, the DNA is TGTGCCAGCAGCTTGGGACAGAACACAGATACGCAGTATTTT.

The chain has TRBV30 and TRBJ1-6; 9 bases agree with TRBD1. Per germline, CDR1 GTSNPN and CDR2 SVGIG (reference sequence). The CDR3 covers 13 residues. V shed 3 bases, J shed 9 bases, and the junction held 3 bases outside the gene matches. The CDR3 sequence is CAWRQGAGSPLHF. The CDR3 bases are TGTGCCTGGAGACAGGGGGCAGGTTCACCCCTCCACTTT. Full variable domain (remainder filled in from reference TRBV30 and TRBJ1-6): SQTIHQWPATLVQPVGSPLSLECTVEGTSNPNLYWYRQAAGRGLQLLFYSVGIGQISSEVPQNLSASRPQDRQFILSSKKLLLSDSGFYLCAWRQGAGSPLHFGNGTRLTVT.

This chain connects TRBV3-1 (or the pseudogene TRBV3-2) to TRBJ2-3; possibly TRBD2 for D (6 bases). Germline V gene data show CDR1 as LGHDT and CDR2 as YNNKEL (reference sequence). V lost 0 bases and J 4 bases, leaving 11 bases between the germline ends. The CDR3 spans 15 residues. In DNA form, the CDR3 reads TGTGCCAGCAGCCAAGATCCTAGCGCCTCAGATACGCAGTATTTT. Its protein is CASSQDPSASDTQYF.

The chain has TRBV3-1 (or the pseudogene TRBV3-2) and TRBJ2-5; 7 bases match TRBD1. Germline V gives CDR1 LGHDT, CDR2 YNNKEL (reference sequence). V was clipped by 1 base and J by 4 bases; unmatched bases: 6. This CDR3 has 15 amino acids. Here the CDR3 reads CASSQADRMSETQYF. CDR3 nucleotides: TGTGCCAGCAGCCAAGCGGACAGGATGTCAGAGACCCAGTACTTC.

The chain couples TRBV5-1 to TRBJ2-5; D unclear. Germline-derived CDR1 and CDR2 are SGHRS and YFSETQ. The V gene lost 5 bases and the J gene lost 3 bases, with 8 bases spanning the gap. The CDR3 has 12 residues. The CDR3 DNA sequence: TGCGCCAGCAGGGGCTTGAAAGAGACCCAGTACTTC. This translates into CASRGLKETQYF.